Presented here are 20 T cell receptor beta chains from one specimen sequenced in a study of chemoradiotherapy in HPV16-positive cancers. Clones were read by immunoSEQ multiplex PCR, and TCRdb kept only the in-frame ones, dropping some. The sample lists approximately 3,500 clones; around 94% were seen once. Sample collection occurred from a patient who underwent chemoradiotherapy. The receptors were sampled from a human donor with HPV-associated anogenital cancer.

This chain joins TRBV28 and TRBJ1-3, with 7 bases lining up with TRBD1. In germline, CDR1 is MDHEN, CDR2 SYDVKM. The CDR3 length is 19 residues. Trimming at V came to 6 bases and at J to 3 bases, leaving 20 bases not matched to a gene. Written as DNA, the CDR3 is TGTGCCAGCAGCGCCGGGGAGGACAGGCCAACGATTTTTGGAAACACCATATATTTT. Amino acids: CASSAGEDRPTIFGNTIYF.

CDR3 coding DNA: TGTGCCAGCCAGGGCCTCTATGAAGCTTTCTTT. Translating it yields CASQGLYEAFF. The chain employs TRBV28 and TRBJ1-1, with D tentatively TRBD1 (5 bases). The CDR3 sequence is 11 residues long. Germline V gene sequence: CDR1 MDHEN, CDR2 SYDVKM. Trimming shortened V by 8 bases and J by 7 bases, and 11 bases separated the two germline ends.

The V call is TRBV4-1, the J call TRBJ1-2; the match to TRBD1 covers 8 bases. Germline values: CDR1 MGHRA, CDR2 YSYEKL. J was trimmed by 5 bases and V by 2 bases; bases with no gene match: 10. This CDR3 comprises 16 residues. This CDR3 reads CASSQRTGFSKYGYTF. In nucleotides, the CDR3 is TGCGCCAGCAGCCAAAGGACAGGGTTTAGCAAATATGGCTACACCTTC.

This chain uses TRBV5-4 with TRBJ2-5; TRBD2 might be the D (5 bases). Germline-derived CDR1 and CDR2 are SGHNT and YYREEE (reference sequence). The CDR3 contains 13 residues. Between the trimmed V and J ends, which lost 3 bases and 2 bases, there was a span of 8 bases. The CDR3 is CASSSDLQETQYF. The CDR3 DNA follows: TGTGCCAGCAGCTCGGACTTGCAAGAGACCCAGTACTTC.

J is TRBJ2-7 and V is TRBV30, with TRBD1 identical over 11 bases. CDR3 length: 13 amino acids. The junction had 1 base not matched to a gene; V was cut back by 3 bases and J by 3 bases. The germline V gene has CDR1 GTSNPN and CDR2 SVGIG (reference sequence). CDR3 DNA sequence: TGTGCCTGGAGGGGACAGGGGGTCTACGAGCAGTACTTC. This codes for CAWRGQGVYEQYF.

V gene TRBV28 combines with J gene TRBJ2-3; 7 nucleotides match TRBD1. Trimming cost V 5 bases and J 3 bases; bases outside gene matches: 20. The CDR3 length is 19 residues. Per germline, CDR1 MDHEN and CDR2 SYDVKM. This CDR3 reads CASSSDRVVTKKGTDTQYF. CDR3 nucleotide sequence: TGTGCCAGCAGTAGTGACAGGGTGGTTACCAAAAAGGGGACAGATACGCAGTATTTT.

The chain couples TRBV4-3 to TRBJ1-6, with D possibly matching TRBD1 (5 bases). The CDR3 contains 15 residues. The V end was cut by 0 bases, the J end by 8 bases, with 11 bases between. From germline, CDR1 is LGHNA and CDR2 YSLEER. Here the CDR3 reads CASSQDRDGYSPLHF. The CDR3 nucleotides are TGCGCCAGCAGCCAAGACCGGGACGGTTATTCACCCCTCCACTTT.

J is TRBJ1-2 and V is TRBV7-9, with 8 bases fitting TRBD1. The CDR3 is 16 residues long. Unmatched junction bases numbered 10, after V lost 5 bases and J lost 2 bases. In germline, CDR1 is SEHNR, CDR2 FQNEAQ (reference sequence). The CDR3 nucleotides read TGTGCCAGCAGCGATCCGACAGGGGCAGACAACTATGGCTACACCTTC. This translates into CASSDPTGADNYGYTF.

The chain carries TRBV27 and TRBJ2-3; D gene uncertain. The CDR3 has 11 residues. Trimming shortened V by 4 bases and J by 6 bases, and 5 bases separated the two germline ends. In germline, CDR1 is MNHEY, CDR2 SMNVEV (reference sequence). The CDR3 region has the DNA TGTGCCAGCAGTTCTTGGGATACGCAGTATTTT. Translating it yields CASSSWDTQYF.

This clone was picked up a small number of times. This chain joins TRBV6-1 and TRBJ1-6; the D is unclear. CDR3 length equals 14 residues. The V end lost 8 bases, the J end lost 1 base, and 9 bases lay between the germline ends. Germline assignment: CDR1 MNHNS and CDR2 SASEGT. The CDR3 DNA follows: TGTGCCAGCGCTCCACGATCCTATAATTCACCCCTCCACTTT. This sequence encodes CASAPRSYNSPLHF.

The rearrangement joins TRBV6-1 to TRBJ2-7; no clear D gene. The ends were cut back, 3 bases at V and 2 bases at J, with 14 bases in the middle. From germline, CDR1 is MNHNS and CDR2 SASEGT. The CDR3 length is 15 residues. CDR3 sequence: CASSDPQRSAYEQYF. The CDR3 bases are TGTGCCAGCAGTGACCCTCAACGTTCAGCCTACGAGCAGTACTTC.

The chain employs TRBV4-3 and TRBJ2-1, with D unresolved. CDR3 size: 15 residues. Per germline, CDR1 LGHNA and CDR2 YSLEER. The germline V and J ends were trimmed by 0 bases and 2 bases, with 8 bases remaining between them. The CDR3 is CASSQDRETYNEQFF. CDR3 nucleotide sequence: TGCGCCAGCAGCCAAGACAGAGAAACCTACAATGAGCAGTTCTTC.

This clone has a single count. The CDR3 spells CASSLPGFAPNYGYTF. In DNA form, the CDR3 reads TGTGCCAGCTCACTTCCAGGGTTTGCACCTAACTATGGCTACACCTTC. This rearrangement joins TRBV18 to TRBJ1-2; tentative D call: TRBD1 (5 bases). Germline V lookup: CDR1 KGHSH, CDR2 LQKENI. This CDR3 contains 16 residues. Deletions cut 4 bases from V and 0 bases from J, with 15 bases between.

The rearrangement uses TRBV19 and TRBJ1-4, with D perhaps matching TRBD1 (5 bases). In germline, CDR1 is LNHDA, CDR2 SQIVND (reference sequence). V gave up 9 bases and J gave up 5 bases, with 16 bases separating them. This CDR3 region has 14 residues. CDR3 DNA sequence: TGTGCCAGCCGTAAGGACATGATCAATGAAAAACTGTTTTTT. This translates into CASRKDMINEKLFF.

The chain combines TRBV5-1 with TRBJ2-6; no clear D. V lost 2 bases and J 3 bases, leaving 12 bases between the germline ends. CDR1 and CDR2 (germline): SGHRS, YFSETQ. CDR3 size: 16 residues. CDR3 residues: CASSFAARSGANVLTF. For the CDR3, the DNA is TGCGCCAGCAGCTTTGCGGCCAGAAGTGGGGCCAACGTCCTGACTTTC.

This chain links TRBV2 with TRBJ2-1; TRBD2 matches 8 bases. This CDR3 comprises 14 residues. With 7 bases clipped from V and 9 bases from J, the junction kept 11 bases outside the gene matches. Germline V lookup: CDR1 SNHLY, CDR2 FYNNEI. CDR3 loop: CASTQGGGRGEQFF. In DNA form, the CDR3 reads TGTGCCAGCACCCAAGGCGGGGGGCGGGGTGAGCAGTTCTTC.

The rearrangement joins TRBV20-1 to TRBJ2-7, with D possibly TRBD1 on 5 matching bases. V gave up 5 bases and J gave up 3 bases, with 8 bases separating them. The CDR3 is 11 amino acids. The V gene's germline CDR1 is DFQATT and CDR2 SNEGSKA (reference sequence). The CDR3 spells CSAPQGYEQYF. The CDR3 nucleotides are TGCAGTGCTCCTCAGGGCTACGAGCAGTACTTC.

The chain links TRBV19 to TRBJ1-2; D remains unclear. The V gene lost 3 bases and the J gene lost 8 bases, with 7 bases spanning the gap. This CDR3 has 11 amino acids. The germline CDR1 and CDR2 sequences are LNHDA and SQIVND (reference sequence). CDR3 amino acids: CASSMGVGYTF. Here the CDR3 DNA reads TGTGCCAGTAGTATGGGAGTCGGCTACACCTTC.

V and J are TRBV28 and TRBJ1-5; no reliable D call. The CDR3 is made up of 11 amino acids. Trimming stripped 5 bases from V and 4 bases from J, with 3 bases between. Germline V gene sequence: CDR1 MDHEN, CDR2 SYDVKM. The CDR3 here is CASSPNQPQHF. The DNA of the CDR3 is TGTGCCAGCAGTCCTAATCAGCCCCAGCATTTT.

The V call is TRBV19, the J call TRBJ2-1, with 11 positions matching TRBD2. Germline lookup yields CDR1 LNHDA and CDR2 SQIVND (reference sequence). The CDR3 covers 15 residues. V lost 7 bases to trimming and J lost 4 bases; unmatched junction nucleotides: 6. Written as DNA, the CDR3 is TGTGCCAGTATGGGACTAGCGGACTCATACAATGAGCAGTTCTTC. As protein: CASMGLADSYNEQFF.